This record covers a single T cell receptor (beta chain). This clonotype showed up just a few times. Its cognate antigen has yet to be identified. Base-call qualities are not available, and no considerably larger clone is one nucleotide away. The label giving this sample's treatment or condition can be read as: approximately nine-day PBMC culture with coronavirus spike peptide pools or control peptides (ViraFEST assay). The study used the ViraFEST assay, which expanded antigen-specific T cells with peptide pools and then identified expanded clonotypes by TCR sequencing. The positive SARS-CoV-2 PCR tests of the convalescent patients were dated from March to December 2020, before the Alpha, Beta and Delta variants emerged in the United States. Under 2.5 million PBMCs per well were cultured in IMDM with 5% human AB serum and approximately 9.8 IU/ml IL-2, plus 10 ug/ml peptide pools. On days 3 and 7, half of the culture medium was replaced with fresh IL-2-containing medium. After about 11 days of culture, CD4+ T cells were isolated by negative selection using the EasySep CD4+ T cell isolation kit. PBMCs were separated from whole blood using Ficoll-Paque Plus gradient centrifugation and then either used fresh or cryopreserved at -140C. In general, triplicate wells were set up for every culture condition.

Based on the germline V gene, the CDR1 and CDR2 sequences are SGHTA and FQGNSA. The CDR3 sequence holds 13 residues, the cysteine and phenylalanine included. Here the CDR3 DNA is all that survives: 39 bases in frame from base 1. Receptor amplification or capture employed PCR. DNA from cultured CD4+ T cells underwent TCR sequencing with the Oncomine TCR Beta short-read assay at the Johns Hopkins FTIC core. The QIAamp micro DNA kit was used to extract genomic DNA from the cultured CD4+ T cells. Oncomine TCR Beta libraries made from cultured CD4+ T cells were pooled using unique dual indexes and sequenced on an Illumina iSeq 100. Regarding the original processing steps: Non-productive sequences were removed, and CDR3s that did not start with C, did not end with F or W, or were shorter than 7 amino acids were discarded. Antigen-specific clonotypes were identified with the MANAFEST web application by comparing peptide-stimulated wells with reference and other culture wells. Positive clones required FDR below 0.05, an odds ratio above 5, and productive frequency above 0.1% in at least two of three replicate wells. Clonotypes that were significantly expanded in both SARS-CoV-2 spike wells and at least one common cold coronavirus spike condition were defined as cross-reactive. Levenshtein distances (stringdist) and unrooted phylogenetic trees (ape) in R version 3.6.1 were used to assess CDR3 homology. TCRdb reprocessed the public reads (quality trimming at Q25 with fastp, clone calling with MiXCR) and kept in-frame beta chains. Each entry merges the rows of one CDR3 protein and shows their most common DNA and genes. It is TCRdb's table, rather than the study itself, that gives the V and J calls and clone size. In this sample the table shows roughly 14,000 distinct CDR3 sequences, around 59% of which occur a single time. The top ten hold just under 20% of the sample.

This record comes from a study of vaccination and CD4 T cells after COVID-19 (dated by TCRdb to between 2021 and 2023). Notes on the research overall: Convalescent patients had a positive SARS-CoV-2 result on nasal swab PCR, and of these patients, fewer than ten had mild disease and one had severe disease. The convalescent cohort comprised six males and four females, including two Hispanic individuals, seven Caucasians, two Asians and one multiracial person. Two doses of either the Pfizer-BioNTech BNT162b2 vaccine (n=8) or the Moderna mRNA-1273 vaccine (n=2) were administered to participants. Post-COVID blood samples were collected from convalescent patients a median of roughly 100 days after diagnosis, with a range of roughly 30 to 161 days. Post-vaccine blood samples were collected a median of about 72 days after the second vaccine dose, ranging from about 12 to 241 days. Overlapping spike peptide pools from SARS-CoV-2 and from the common cold coronaviruses HCoV-NL63, HCoV-OC43 and HCoV-229E were used as culture stimuli. As controls, cultures received a CEFX viral epitope pool (the positive control), an HIV-1 Nef peptide pool (the negative control), or no peptide at all. In roughly 10 COVID-19 convalescent patients and a handful of infection-naive healthy vaccine recipients, the spike-specific CD4+ TCR repertoire before mRNA vaccination was compared with the repertoire after mRNA vaccination.

General study outcomes and caveats: The study included relatively few convalescent patients and did not analyze early timepoints after natural infection. In convalescent patients, nearly all vaccine-specific clones (304 of 307) were found to be mono-reactive for SARS-CoV-2 spike rather than cross-reactive with common cold coronaviruses. Although the median number of SARS-CoV-2-reactive clonotypes went up from roughly 20 after infection to 38 after vaccination, the increase was not significant. Among convalescent patients, a median approximately 88% of the SARS-CoV-2-reactive clones seen after vaccination appeared only after vaccination, which suggests priming specific to the vaccine.

The material sequenced was CD4+ T cells from blood, cultured in vitro. The sequence derives from a human donor who had recovered from COVID-19. The sequence joins TRBV7-2 to TRBJ2-1; 9 bases in between match TRBD2. The assigned J gene may be wrong: the sequence end matches TRBJ2-7 better. In nucleotides, the sequence is TGTGCCAGCAGCCCGTTTAGCGGGAGCGAGCAGTACTTC. Translation gives CASSPFSGSEQYF.